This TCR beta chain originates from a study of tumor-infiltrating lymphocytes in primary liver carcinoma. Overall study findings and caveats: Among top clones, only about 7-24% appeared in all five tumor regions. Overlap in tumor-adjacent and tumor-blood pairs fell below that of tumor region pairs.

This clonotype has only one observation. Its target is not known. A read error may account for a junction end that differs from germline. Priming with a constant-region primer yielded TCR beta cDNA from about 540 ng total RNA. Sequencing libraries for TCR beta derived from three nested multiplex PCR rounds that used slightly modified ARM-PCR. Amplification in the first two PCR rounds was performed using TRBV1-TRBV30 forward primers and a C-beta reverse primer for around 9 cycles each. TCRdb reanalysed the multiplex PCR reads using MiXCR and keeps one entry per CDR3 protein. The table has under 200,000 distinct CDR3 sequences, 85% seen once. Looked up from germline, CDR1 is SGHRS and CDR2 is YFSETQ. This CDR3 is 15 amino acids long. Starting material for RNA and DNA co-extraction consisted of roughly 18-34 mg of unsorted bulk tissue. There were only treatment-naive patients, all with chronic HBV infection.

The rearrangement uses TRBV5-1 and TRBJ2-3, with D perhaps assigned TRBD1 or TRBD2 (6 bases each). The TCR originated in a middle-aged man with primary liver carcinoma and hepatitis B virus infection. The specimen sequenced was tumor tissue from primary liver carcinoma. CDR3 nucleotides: TGCGCCAGCAGCTCCGCCGGGAGTTGGACAGATACGCATTATTTT. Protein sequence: CASSSAGSWTDTHYF.